This TCR beta chain was sequenced for a study of cytomegalovirus exposure and HLA in healthy donors. Study overall: Genotyping of 398 donors showed that 70% to 90% belonged to the Caucasian-associated ancestry cluster. The study, taken as a whole, reports: Per a prior analysis, the majority of TCR beta V segments were productive roughly 87% or roughly 30% of the time. Three CMV-associated chains were confirmed in vitro to be specific for CMV antigens. Relative to equally common others, HLA-associated TCR beta chains showed greater clonal expansion in a later analysis.

PCR employed 60 Vbeta and 13 Jbeta primers. Method: immunoSEQ multiplex PCR; TCRdb's copy keeps in-frame clones and lacks some. This sample's table reports 100,000 to 150,000 clones. Germline CDR1 MDHEN, CDR2 SYDVKM. This CDR3 is built from 14 residues. The ends lost 4 bases at V and 6 bases at J; junction bases unmatched: 7. A word on this clone: Its antigen is not known.

This clonotype was sampled from a woman aged 40 to 55 in good health and CMV-seropositive. Sequenced input: PBMCs. The V gene is TRBV28, the J gene TRBJ1-2; the match to TRBD1 covers 8 bases. The CDR3 DNA reads TGTGCCAGCAGTTCCTACGGACAGGGAGATGGCTACACCTTC. Translated, it gives CASSSYGQGDGYTF.